These 5 T cell receptor beta chains were sequenced from one sample in a study of blood T cell repertoires in COVID-19. Sequenced by immunoSEQ multiplex PCR; TCRdb stores in-frame clones only, minus some. Of 140,000 or so clones in the sample, over 75% were seen once. Sequencing was performed on peripheral blood. These receptors were taken from a man aged 70 or older with acute or convalescent COVID-19.

Written as DNA, the CDR3 is TGTGCCATCAGTGGTTATTTATCCGGGACAGGGGACGAGCAGTACTTC. This gives the protein CAISGYLSGTGDEQYF. V is TRBV10-3 and J is TRBJ2-7, with TRBD1 matching over 10 bases. The J segment lost 5 bases and the V segment lost 4 bases, leaving 11 bases of the junction unmatched. CDR3 size: 16 residues. Germline loops: CDR1 ENHRY, CDR2 SYGVKD.

Only one count was recorded for this clone. CDR3 loop: CASSLDRGTGGNEQFF. In DNA, the CDR3 is TGTGCCAGCAGCTTAGATCGAGGGACAGGGGGCAATGAGCAGTTCTTC. The gene calls are TRBV11-2 and TRBJ2-1, with 11 bases lining up with TRBD1. The CDR3 loop spans 16 amino acids. Germline trimming cut 0 bases from V and 6 bases from J; bases unmatched to any gene: 4. Germline V gene sequence: CDR1 SGHAT, CDR2 FQNNGV.

V gene TRBV24-1 combines with J gene TRBJ2-1; D is possibly TRBD2 (6 bases). Germline-derived CDR1 and CDR2 are KGHDR and SFDVKD. The CDR3 consists of 16 residues. The V end lost 2 bases, the J end lost 2 bases, and 12 bases lay between the germline ends. This CDR3 is CATSDSFAGTYNEQFF. The CDR3 coding sequence is TGTGCCACCAGTGATTCTTTCGCGGGGACCTACAATGAGCAGTTCTTC.

This chain connects TRBV28 to TRBJ1-2; D perhaps matches TRBD1 (6 bases). V was clipped by 2 bases and J by 8 bases, with 21 bases between them. CDR3 size: 16 residues. Germline CDR1 reads MDHEN; CDR2 reads SYDVKM. CDR3 DNA: TGTGCCAGCAGTTTAGCAGGGGCCCCTGAGAGTAGAGGCTACACCTTC. Its protein product is CASSLAGAPESRGYTF.

The chain recombines TRBV27 with TRBJ2-6; D not resolved. Trimming removed 1 base from V and 0 bases from J, with 4 bases in between. Germline lookup yields CDR1 MNHEY and CDR2 SMNVEV (reference sequence). The CDR3 runs 15 residues. CDR3: CASSLFSSGANVLTF. DNA of the CDR3: TGTGCCAGCAGTTTATTTAGCTCTGGGGCCAACGTCCTGACTTTC.